The 24 T cell receptor beta chains below come from one sample, sequenced in a study of blood T cells in healthy people across ages. Through a sample-barcoded 5' primer and a J-beta primer mix, a second PCR was run for about 6 to 11 cycles. MiXCR, applied by TCRdb to the 5' RACE reads, yields one record per CDR3 protein. The data show about 930,000 distinct CDR3 sequences, with 25% to 35% seen just once and roughly a tenth held by the top ten. This sample was shared with a second study, whose subject was T cells of mothers and their children.

The sample comprised blood. The source of these receptors is a middle-aged woman in good health.

This clonotype was found many times. The V gene is TRBV28, the J gene TRBJ2-7; maybe TRBD1 (5 bases). The CDR3 contains 15 residues. V lost 8 bases and J lost 3, with 20 bases in between. The germline CDR1 and CDR2 sequences are MDHEN and SYDVKM. CDR3 loop: CASRVAGQGSYEQYF. DNA for the CDR3: TGTGCCAGCCGAGTTGCCGGGCAGGGAAGCTACGAGCAGTACTTC.

The J gene is TRBJ1-2, the V gene TRBV18, with TRBD1 matching 7 bases. V lost 2 bases to trimming and J lost 2 bases; unmatched junction nucleotides: 11. The germline V gene has CDR1 KGHSH and CDR2 LQKENI. This CDR3 region has 17 residues. The CDR3 reads CASSPANIQGTNYGYTF. The CDR3 nucleotides are TGTGCCAGCTCACCAGCAAATATACAGGGGACGAACTATGGCTACACCTTC.

The chain combines TRBV2 with TRBJ2-4; D unresolved. Gene TRBJ2-7 matches the end of the DNA better, so the J call may be wrong. Germline V CDR1 and CDR2: SNHLY, FYNNEI. This CDR3 has 14 residues. CDR3 sequence: CASSVPPGTYEQYF. CDR3 nucleotide sequence: TGTGCCAGCAGTGTTCCGCCAGGCACCTACGAGCAGTACTTC.

The chain couples TRBV9 to TRBJ2-5; 11 bases are shared with TRBD2. The junction had 7 bases not matched to a gene; V was cut back by 1 base and J by 5 bases. CDR3 size: 16 residues. The germline gives CDR1 SGDLS, CDR2 YYNGEE. Written as DNA, the CDR3 is TGTGCCAGCAGCGTACCCGTAGCGGGGGGGCGTGAGACCCAGTACTTC. Translated: CASSVPVAGGRETQYF.

This clonotype was recorded many times. This chain links TRBV5-6 with TRBJ2-1; D might be TRBD1 (6 bases). CDR1 and CDR2 (germline): SGHDT, YYEEEE. The V gene lost 1 base and the J gene lost 4 bases, with 15 bases spanning the gap. This CDR3 spans 16 amino acids. CDR3 sequence: CASSLTLGTLYNEQFF. The CDR3 DNA sequence: TGTGCCAGCAGCTTGACCCTCGGGACACTTTACAATGAGCAGTTCTTC. Supplemented by reference TRBV5-6 and TRBJ2-1, the full variable domain reads DAGVTQSPTHLIKTRGQQVTLRCSPKSGHDTVSWYQQALGQGPQFIFQYYEEEERQRGNFPDRFSGHQFPNYSSELNVNALLLGDSALYLCASSLTLGTLYNEQFFGPGTRLTVL.

There are a few counts of this clonotype. The V gene is TRBV11-2, the J gene TRBJ1-2; D is unclear. Trimming cost V 1 base and J 8 bases, with 11 bases left between them. Germline CDR1 SGHAT, CDR2 FQNNGV. The CDR3 totals 13 residues. Written as DNA, the CDR3 is TGTGCCAGCAGCTTAGCCGGCATGGGGGGCTACACCTTC. As protein: CASSLAGMGGYTF. The full variable domain, with the rest looked up from reference TRBV11-2 and TRBJ1-2, is EAGVAQSPRYKIIEKRQSVAFWCNPISGHATLYWYQQILGQGPKLLIQFQNNGVVDDSQLPKDRFSAERLKGVDSTLKIQPAKLEDSAVYLCASSLAGMGGYTFGSGTRLTVV.

This clonotype was detected a few times. V is TRBV3-1 and J is TRBJ2-3, with D unclear. The CDR3 runs 15 residues. Germline CDR1 LGHDT, CDR2 YNNKEL (reference sequence). Trimming cost V 4 bases and J 1 base, with 12 bases left between them. CDR3 region: CASSLPSRGTDTQYF. CDR3 bases: TGTGCCAGCAGCCTGCCTAGTCGGGGCACAGATACGCAGTATTTT.

The J gene is TRBJ2-1, the V gene TRBV10-3; 10 nucleotides agree with TRBD1. The CDR3 is 14 amino acids. Germline CDR1 and CDR2: ENHRY and SYGVKD. The V gene end was trimmed by 4 bases and the J gene end by 7 bases; junction bases not matched to a gene: 4. CDR3 residues: CAISGQGAGNEQFF. Written as DNA, the CDR3 is TGTGCCATCAGTGGACAGGGGGCGGGGAATGAGCAGTTCTTC.

The chain has TRBV20-1 and TRBJ2-1; D might be TRBD1 (6 bases). Germline CDR1 and CDR2: DFQATT and SNEGSKA (reference sequence). The V and J ends lost 6 bases and 0 bases respectively, with 18 bases between them. The CDR3 contains 16 residues. The CDR3 here is CSAHDRQESSYNEQFF. Here the CDR3 DNA reads TGCAGTGCCCACGACAGGCAGGAGAGCTCCTACAATGAGCAGTTCTTC.

This clonotype was counted many times. The chain uses TRBV12-3 or TRBV12-4 and TRBJ1-2, with 7 bases identical to TRBD1. V lost 6 bases, J lost 5 bases, and 9 bases stayed unmatched. CDR3 length: 14 amino acids. The CDR3 sequence: CASSLGSGGYGYTF. As DNA, the CDR3 is TGTGCCAGCAGCCTGGGCTCAGGGGGATATGGCTACACCTTC.

V and J are TRBV5-1 and TRBJ2-5; TRBD1 matches at 8 bases. The DNA end is more similar to TRBJ2-7, so the J call may be wrong. The V gene's germline CDR1 is SGHRS and CDR2 YFSETQ. The CDR3 sequence is 15 residues long. CDR3 in DNA: TGCGCCAGCAGCTTGACAGACAGGGGCAGCTACGAGCAGTACTTC. The encoded protein is CASSLTDRGSYEQYF.

This clonotype showed up just a few times. The CDR3 loop reads CASSLREPSRNEQFF. As DNA, the CDR3 is TGTGCCTCCAGTTTACGGGAACCTAGTAGGAATGAGCAGTTCTTC. V and J are TRBV28 and TRBJ2-1; weak D call: TRBD2 (5 bases). Germline V gene lookup returns CDR1 MDHEN and CDR2 SYDVKM. V lost 11 bases, J lost 7 bases, and 24 bases lay in between. This CDR3 region has 15 residues.

This clonotype was counted a few times. The V call is TRBV12-3 or TRBV12-4, the J call TRBJ1-2; 11 bases match TRBD1. V lost 3 bases, J lost 6 bases, and 12 bases stayed unmatched. This CDR3 spans 17 amino acids. Here the CDR3 reads CASSLDRGQGGRNGYTF. In nucleotides, the CDR3 is TGTGCCAGCAGTTTGGACAGGGGGCAAGGTGGTAGAAATGGCTACACCTTC.

The chain has TRBV18 and TRBJ1-1; 7 nucleotides line up with TRBD1. CDR1 is KGHSH, CDR2 LQKENI, per germline. Trimming took 2 bases from V and 6 from J; bases not matched to a gene: 15. The CDR3 is 17 residues long. This CDR3 reads CASSPTRLPDRAPEAFF. The CDR3 coding sequence is TGTGCCAGCTCACCAACGAGACTGCCCGACAGGGCCCCTGAAGCTTTCTTT.

This clonotype was observed at least ten times. The V gene is TRBV12-3 or TRBV12-4, the J gene TRBJ2-7, with 8 nucleotides matching TRBD2. The CDR3 is 16 amino acids. The J segment lost 0 bases and the V segment lost 3 bases, leaving 7 bases of the junction unmatched. In DNA, the CDR3 is TGTGCCAGCAGTTTGTCGGGAGGGAGGTACTCCTACGAGCAGTACTTC. Protein: CASSLSGGRYSYEQYF.

The V call is TRBV7-2, the J call TRBJ1-2; no definite D call. The ends were cut back, 2 bases at V and 8 bases at J, with 12 bases in the middle. CDR1 SGHTA and CDR2 FQGNSA come from the germline V gene. The CDR3 covers 13 residues. CDR3 protein: CASSLSFGRGYTF. Here the CDR3 DNA reads TGTGCCAGCAGCTTAAGCTTCGGGAGGGGCTACACCTTC.

This clonotype was picked up many times. The V gene is TRBV20-1, the J gene TRBJ2-5, with 15 bases aligning to TRBD2. Germline CDR1 is DFQATT and CDR2 is SNEGSKA (reference sequence). V gave up 5 bases and J gave up 4 bases; unmatched junction bases: 5. CDR3 length equals 15 residues. As DNA, the CDR3 is TGCAGTGCTTGGACTAGCGGGGGGGCCGGAGAGACCCAGTACTTC. It is translated as CSAWTSGGAGETQYF.

This clonotype was counted only a few times. The V and J genes are TRBV4-1 and TRBJ1-5; unclear D gene. This CDR3 has 15 amino acids. V was shortened by 1 base and J by 6 bases, with 13 bases between the two germline ends. The germline V gene encodes CDR1 MGHRA and CDR2 YSYEKL. The CDR3 loop is CASSQVLDGLQPQHF. The CDR3 DNA sequence: TGCGCCAGCAGCCAAGTCTTGGACGGACTTCAGCCCCAGCATTTT.

With respect to this clonotype: It is likely a read error, because the conserved phenylalanine at the end of the CDR3 is missing. V is TRBV5-4 and J is TRBJ1-1; 8 positions agree with TRBD1. The length of the CDR3 is 15 residues. Germline V gene sequence: CDR1 SGHNT, CDR2 YYREEE (reference sequence). Trimming cost V 5 bases and J 7 bases; bases outside gene matches: 13. CDR3 amino acids: CASRDYRQGANEAFV. The DNA of the CDR3 is TGTGCCAGCAGGGATTATCGTCAGGGGGCAAATGAAGCTTTCGTT.

This clonotype was seen repeatedly, ten times or more. CDR3 protein: CSVARDSTSYGYTF. CDR3 DNA: TGCAGCGTCGCGCGGGACAGTACCTCCTATGGCTACACCTTC. The V gene is TRBV29-1, the J gene TRBJ1-2; 7 bases align to TRBD1. With V trimmed by 6 bases and J by 4 bases, 11 bases remained unmatched. The CDR3 spans 14 residues. CDR1 SQVTM and CDR2 ANQGSEA come from the germline V gene.

The J gene is TRBJ1-2, the V gene TRBV18, with no clear D. Germline values: CDR1 KGHSH, CDR2 LQKENI. This CDR3 region has 15 residues. The V gene lost 0 bases and the J gene lost 0 bases, with 8 bases spanning the gap. Here the CDR3 DNA reads TGTGCCAGCTCACCACCGGACGGTGCTAACTATGGCTACACCTTC. It is translated as CASSPPDGANYGYTF.

The V call is TRBV10-3, the J call TRBJ1-3; tentative D call: TRBD1 (6 bases). Trimming left V 4 bases short and J 0 bases short, with 10 bases between. The CDR3 has 15 amino acids. Germline CDR1 is ENHRY and CDR2 is SYGVKD. For the CDR3, the DNA is TGTGCCATCAGTGGTTCAGGGGCCTCTGGAAACACCATATATTTT. As protein: CAISGSGASGNTIYF.

The chain employs TRBV20-1 and TRBJ1-1; D not certain. There are 16 residues in the CDR3. V lost 3 bases, J lost 6 bases, and 23 bases lay in between. Germline CDR1 DFQATT, CDR2 SNEGSKA (reference sequence). The chain's CDR3 is CSARNITESIHAEAFF. CDR3 sequence (DNA): TGCAGTGCTAGGAATATTACGGAATCCATTCATGCTGAAGCTTTCTTT.

This chain connects TRBV20-1 to TRBJ1-3; D gene uncertain. The CDR3 extends over 13 amino acids. V lost 2 bases to trimming and J lost 4 bases, with 9 bases between them. CDR1 DFQATT and CDR2 SNEGSKA come from the germline V gene (reference sequence). The CDR3 spells CSARRGFGNTIYF. The DNA of the CDR3 is TGCAGTGCTAGACGGGGTTTCGGAAACACCATATATTTT.